A single sample is the source of the 24 T cell receptor beta chains below, sequenced in a study of T cell changes during pregnancy in multiple sclerosis (dated by TCRdb to the late 2010s). Preparation of the library involved the immunoSEQ multiplex PCR assay. TCRdb's version of the immuneACCESS table is confined to in-frame rearrangements and falls short of the full clone set. An unresolved V gene accounts for under half of the shortfall where checked; the remainder is of unknown origin. The sample table records 65,000 to 75,000 clones; more than 90% of these occur just once. 3.5% to 4.5% of the sample comes from the top ten. Here the sequenced sample was peripheral blood, taken after pregnancy. Source of these receptors: a female donor in good health, enrolled as a control in a pregnancy study.

V is TRBV7-9 and J is TRBJ1-2; TRBD1 matches at 7 bases. Losses at the gene ends were 11 bases for V and 8 bases for J; bases not matched to a gene: 11. Per the germline V gene, CDR1 is SEHNR and CDR2 is FQNEAQ (reference sequence). The length of the CDR3 is 12 residues. CDR3 region: CAAGGQEGGYTF. CDR3 in DNA: TGTGCCGCTGGAGGACAGGAGGGAGGCTACACCTTC.

This chain links TRBV6-5 with TRBJ2-3, with TRBD1 identical over 8 bases. The CDR3 covers 15 residues. The germline V gene encodes CDR1 MNHEY and CDR2 SVGAGI. J lost 4 bases, V lost 6 bases, and 9 bases had no gene match. CDR3 coding DNA: TGTGCCAGCAGATCAAGACAGGGGCTGGCAGATACGCAGTATTTT. This translates into CASRSRQGLADTQYF.

This clone came up once. The chain combines TRBV28 with TRBJ2-5; possible D gene TRBD2, 6 bases. The germline V and J ends were trimmed by 4 bases and 1 base, with 19 bases remaining between them. CDR1 MDHEN and CDR2 SYDVKM come from the germline V gene. This CDR3 region has 17 residues. CDR3 sequence (DNA): TGTGCCAGCAGTTCCCTTTGGGTAGCGGAGGTCCAAGAGACCCAGTACTTC. It encodes CASSSLWVAEVQETQYF.

In its sample, this clone was seen once. The J gene is TRBJ1-2, the V gene TRBV6-1, with TRBD1 matching 10 bases. This CDR3 spans 14 amino acids. Germline V gives CDR1 MNHNS, CDR2 SASEGT. With V trimmed by 1 base and J by 5 bases, 1 base remained unmatched. CDR3 bases: TGTGCCAGCAGTGAAGGACAGGGGGCATATGGCTACACCTTC. Its protein is CASSEGQGAYGYTF.

The chain employs TRBV18 and TRBJ2-7; 8 bases line up with TRBD1. Germline values: CDR1 KGHSH, CDR2 LQKENI. The V gene end was trimmed by 3 bases and the J gene end by 2 bases; junction bases not matched to a gene: 3. This CDR3 region has 14 residues. The DNA of the CDR3 is TGTGCCAGCTCACCGACAGGGGAACCCTACGAGCAGTACTTC. Translating it yields CASSPTGEPYEQYF.

The chain carries TRBV28 and TRBJ2-7; D might be TRBD1 (5 bases). V was shortened by 3 bases and J by 12 bases, with 12 bases between the two germline ends. Germline V CDR1 and CDR2: MDHEN, SYDVKM. The CDR3 sequence is 11 residues long. CDR3 residues: CASSFFGHWYF. In nucleotides, the CDR3 is TGTGCCAGCAGTTTTTTCGGACATTGGTACTTC.

The J gene is TRBJ2-1, the V gene TRBV7-9; D not certain. The CDR3 is 15 residues long. The V end was cut by 1 base, the J end by 8 bases, with 15 bases between. In germline, CDR1 is SEHNR, CDR2 FQNEAQ (reference sequence). Here the CDR3 reads CASSLVPPPQDEQFF. Here the CDR3 DNA reads TGTGCCAGCAGCTTAGTCCCCCCACCCCAGGATGAGCAGTTCTTC.

The gene calls are TRBV5-6 and TRBJ1-3; D might be TRBD1 (6 bases). V was clipped by 3 bases and J by 4 bases, with 20 bases between them. Germline CDR1 SGHDT, CDR2 YYEEEE. The CDR3 runs 17 residues. The CDR3 DNA is TGTGCCAGCAGCTGGGGCCCTACTGACAGGCGAGGAAACACCATATATTTT. This sequence encodes CASSWGPTDRRGNTIYF.

The genes are TRBV4-1 and TRBJ1-3, with a possible D match to TRBD1 (5 bases). This CDR3 comprises 18 residues. Germline V CDR1 and CDR2: MGHRA, YSYEKL. V lost 0 bases, J lost 3 bases, and 18 bases lay in between. DNA of the CDR3: TGCGCCAGCAGCCAAGATCTTGGGGGGGGGACCCTTGGAAACACCATATATTTT. Translated: CASSQDLGGGTLGNTIYF.

The V and J genes are TRBV5-5 and TRBJ2-7; D tentatively reads TRBD1 or TRBD2 (5 bases each). Trimming took 4 bases from V and 1 from J, leaving 15 bases between them. From germline, CDR1 is SGHKS and CDR2 YYEKEE (reference sequence). The CDR3 sequence is 15 residues long. The CDR3 nucleotides read TGTGCCAGCAGCCTGGGGACCGAGCGGTCCTACGAGCAGTACTTC. Translated: CASSLGTERSYEQYF.

The chain is built from TRBV28 and TRBJ1-3; the D gene is possibly TRBD1 (6 bases). V was cut by 2 bases and J by 4 bases, with 9 bases left in between. The V gene's germline CDR1 is MDHEN and CDR2 SYDVKM. This CDR3 region has 14 residues. CDR3 nucleotide sequence: TGTGCCAGCAGTTTAAGGCAGGGGGGAAACACCATATATTTT. Residues: CASSLRQGGNTIYF.

This clone was seen a few times. The rearrangement uses TRBV6-1 and TRBJ2-5; TRBD2 aligns across 7 bases. With 0 bases clipped from V and 4 bases from J, the junction kept 8 bases outside the gene matches. This CDR3 region has 16 residues. Germline lookup yields CDR1 MNHNS and CDR2 SASEGT. The CDR3 sequence: CASSEAPPGGGETQYF. The CDR3 DNA is TGTGCCAGCAGTGAAGCTCCCCCGGGGGGAGGAGAGACCCAGTACTTC.

The gene calls are TRBV7-8 and TRBJ2-7, with 7 bases identical to TRBD1. Germline CDR1 is SGHVS and CDR2 is FQNEAQ. The CDR3 loop spans 16 amino acids. J was trimmed by 2 bases and V by 0 bases; bases with no gene match: 7. The CDR3 nucleotides read TGTGCCAGCAGCTTAGCCCCGGGACAGATAACCTACGAGCAGTACTTC. Protein sequence: CASSLAPGQITYEQYF.

The chain recombines TRBV9 with TRBJ2-3; perhaps TRBD2 as D (6 bases). This CDR3 comprises 15 residues. Germline CDR1 reads SGDLS; CDR2 reads YYNGEE. Trimming shortened V by 4 bases and J by 2 bases, and 14 bases separated the two germline ends. The CDR3 bases are TGTGCCAGCAGCCAACTGGGGGGTCCCACAGATACGCAGTATTTT. Its translation: CASSQLGGPTDTQYF.

This chain uses TRBV5-1 with TRBJ1-4; D is uncertain. Germline V gene lookup returns CDR1 SGHRS and CDR2 YFSETQ. Trimming cost V 4 bases and J 4 bases, with 5 bases left between them. The CDR3 is made up of 12 amino acids. The CDR3 nucleotides are TGCGCCAGCAGCCCAGATAATGAAAAACTGTTTTTT. Amino acids: CASSPDNEKLFF. Full variable domain (remainder filled in from reference TRBV5-1 and TRBJ1-4): KAGVTQTPRYLIKTRGQQVTLSCSPISGHRSVSWYQQTPGQGLQFLFEYFSETQRNKGNFPGRFSGRQFSNSRSEMNVSTLELGDSALYLCASSPDNEKLFFGSGTQLSVL.

The chain has TRBV9 and TRBJ2-4; D gene ambiguous. Germline V gene sequence: CDR1 SGDLS, CDR2 YYNGEE. V gave up 3 bases and J gave up 5 bases, with 6 bases separating them. CDR3 length: 12 residues. CDR3: CASSGAENIQYF. The DNA of the CDR3 is TGTGCCAGCAGCGGCGCGGAAAACATTCAGTACTTC. Variable domain in full (rest from reference TRBV9 and TRBJ2-4): DSGVTQTPKHLITATGQRVTLRCSPRSGDLSVYWYQQSLDQGLQFLIQYYNGEERAKGNILERFSAQQFPDLHSELNLSSLELGDSALYFCASSGAENIQYFGAGTRLSVL.

The J gene is TRBJ2-1, the V gene TRBV28, with TRBD2 matching 9 bases. The junction had 5 bases not matched to a gene; V was cut back by 6 bases and J by 2 bases. Per germline, CDR1 MDHEN and CDR2 SYDVKM. The CDR3 spans 15 residues. The CDR3 loop is CASRLLAGAYNEQFF. CDR3 DNA: TGTGCCAGCAGGCTATTAGCGGGGGCCTACAATGAGCAGTTCTTC.

The V and J genes are TRBV7-3 and TRBJ2-7; D gene ambiguous. Trimming removed 5 bases at V and 7 bases at J, with 15 bases between. Germline V gives CDR1 SGHTA, CDR2 FQGTGA. The CDR3 is made up of 13 amino acids. The CDR3: CASSPLESLEQYF. CDR3 bases: TGTGCCAGCAGCCCTCTAGAGTCGCTTGAGCAGTACTTC.

This chain uses TRBV4-2 with TRBJ2-7, with unresolved D. The CDR3 covers 15 residues. CDR1 and CDR2 (germline): LGHNA, YNFKEQ. The V gene lost 0 bases and the J gene lost 2 bases, with 11 bases spanning the gap. As DNA, the CDR3 is TGTGCCAGCAGCCAAGAGCCAGACTCTCCCTACGAGCAGTACTTC. Its protein product is CASSQEPDSPYEQYF.

For the CDR3, the DNA is TGTGCCAGCAGCCTTGGGACAGCTCCTCTACGTGGCTACACCTTC. Amino acid sequence: CASSLGTAPLRGYTF. The chain carries TRBV5-5 and TRBJ1-2; 7 bases are shared with TRBD1. V was clipped by 4 bases and J by 7 bases; unmatched bases: 13. This CDR3 has 15 residues. CDR1 is SGHKS, CDR2 YYEKEE, per germline (reference sequence).

The chain carries TRBV6-4 and TRBJ1-2, with D uncertain. Germline loops: CDR1 MRHNA, CDR2 SNTAGT. V was clipped by 0 bases and J by 2 bases, with 7 bases between them. CDR3 length: 14 amino acids. The CDR3 is CASSDSRVNYGYTF. The CDR3 DNA reads as TGTGCCAGCAGTGACTCGCGAGTGAACTATGGCTACACCTTC.

The J gene is TRBJ1-1, the V gene TRBV27, with D maybe TRBD1 (5 bases). Germline lookup yields CDR1 MNHEY and CDR2 SMNVEV (reference sequence). The CDR3 length is 16 residues. The V and J ends lost 4 bases and 4 bases respectively, with 19 bases between them. The CDR3 nucleotides are TGTGCCAGCAGTTCCCTAACAGGCGGGGCCAGCACTGAAGCTTTCTTT. This gives the protein CASSSLTGGASTEAFF.

The rearrangement links TRBV5-1 to TRBJ1-2; 11 nucleotides match TRBD1. The junction had 5 bases not matched to a gene; V was cut back by 4 bases and J by 6 bases. The germline V gene encodes CDR1 SGHRS and CDR2 YFSETQ. The CDR3 totals 14 residues. The CDR3 loop reads CASSGDRGWNGYTF. As DNA, the CDR3 is TGCGCCAGCAGCGGGGACAGGGGGTGGAATGGCTACACCTTC.

V is TRBV14 and J is TRBJ2-3; D perhaps matches TRBD2 (5 bases). The CDR3 loop spans 15 amino acids. Trimming shortened V by 4 bases and J by 6 bases, and 17 bases separated the two germline ends. Germline V gene sequence: CDR1 SGHDN, CDR2 FVKESK. CDR3 nucleotide sequence: TGTGCCAGCAGCCCCTCCGGAGGATTCAGGGATACGCAGTATTTT. Residues: CASSPSGGFRDTQYF.